The 21 T cell receptor beta chains below come from one sample, sequenced in a study of T cell responses to AZD1222 COVID-19 vaccine. Sequenced by immunoSEQ multiplex PCR; TCRdb stores in-frame clones only, minus some. Of roughly 150,000 clones detected, 91% appear once; the ten largest clones hold 3% to 4%. This material consisted of peripheral blood, taken 28 days after the second AZD1222 dose. These TCRs come from an adult who received the AZD1222 COVID-19 vaccine.

The chain is built from TRBV2 and TRBJ2-1; D ambiguous. Trimming shortened V by 6 bases and J by 0 bases, and 12 bases separated the two germline ends. Per the germline V gene, CDR1 is SNHLY and CDR2 is FYNNEI. This CDR3 contains 15 residues. CDR3 sequence (DNA): TGTGCCAGCAGCCCAGTTAAGAGCTCCTACAATGAGCAGTTCTTC. Protein sequence: CASSPVKSSYNEQFF. The whole variable domain, remainder taken from reference TRBV2 and TRBJ2-1, is EPEVTQTPSHQVTQMGQEVILRCVPISNHLYFYWYRQILGQKVEFLVSFYNNEISEKSEIFDDQFSVERPDGSNFTLKIRSTKLEDSAMYFCASSPVKSSYNEQFFGPGTRLTVL.

The J gene is TRBJ1-1, the V gene TRBV12-5; TRBD1 might be the D (5 bases). This CDR3 is 14 amino acids long. V dropped 7 bases and J dropped 1 base, with 13 bases sitting between them. Germline CDR1 is LGHNT and CDR2 is FRNRAP. CDR3 sequence reads: CASVARGRNTEAFF. In DNA form, the CDR3 reads TGTGCTAGTGTGGCTCGGGGGAGGAACACTGAAGCTTTCTTT.

The chain is built from TRBV7-9 and TRBJ1-5; D remains ambiguous. The CDR3 is 15 amino acids. CDR1 is SEHNR, CDR2 FQNEAQ, per germline (reference sequence). V shed 1 base and J shed 7 bases, with 14 bases lying between them. The CDR3 DNA reads as TGTGCCAGCAGCTTAGAACGGGAAGACGGGCAGCCCCAGCATTTT. It translates to CASSLEREDGQPQHF.

This clone was found a few times. The J gene is TRBJ2-7, the V gene TRBV7-9; D is unresolved. CDR1 and CDR2 from the germline V gene are SEHNR and FQNEAQ (reference sequence). With 5 bases removed from V and 4 bases from J, the gap between germline ends came to 18 bases. This CDR3 region has 15 residues. CDR3 sequence (DNA): TGTGCCAGCAGCCGACACTCTCAGACTGGGTACGAGCAGTACTTC. Its translation: CASSRHSQTGYEQYF.

The rearrangement links TRBV24-1 to TRBJ2-2; no clear D. CDR1 is KGHDR and CDR2 is SFDVKD in the germline V gene. The CDR3 runs 14 residues. Trimming cost V 0 bases and J 6 bases, with 7 bases left between them. The CDR3 sequence is CATSDLSSAGELFF. CDR3 in DNA: TGTGCCACCAGTGATTTGAGTTCTGCCGGGGAGCTGTTTTTT.

This chain links TRBV5-6 with TRBJ2-7; tentatively, D is TRBD2 (6 bases). The CDR3 loop spans 13 amino acids. Between the trimmed V and J ends, which lost 4 bases and 4 bases, there was a span of 12 bases. Germline CDR1 and CDR2: SGHDT and YYEEEE. The CDR3 bases are TGTGCCAGCAGCCCTTATGCGGGATACGAGCAGTACTTC. This sequence encodes CASSPYAGYEQYF. Full variable domain (remainder filled in from reference TRBV5-6 and TRBJ2-7): DAGVTQSPTHLIKTRGQQVTLRCSPKSGHDTVSWYQQALGQGPQFIFQYYEEEERQRGNFPDRFSGHQFPNYSSELNVNALLLGDSALYLCASSPYAGYEQYFGPGTRLTVT.

V usage is TRBV6-5 and J usage is TRBJ1-1, with D possibly matching TRBD1 (6 bases). V was trimmed by 2 bases and J by 7 bases, leaving 14 bases between them. The CDR3 totals 14 residues. Germline assignment: CDR1 MNHEY and CDR2 SVGAGI. CDR3 loop: CASSYAPWTDEAFF. The CDR3 DNA reads as TGTGCCAGCAGTTACGCGCCCTGGACAGATGAAGCTTTCTTT.

The chain employs TRBV18 and TRBJ2-7; 7 bases fit TRBD1. V was clipped by 7 bases and J by 0 bases; unmatched bases: 15. CDR3 size: 17 residues. Per the germline V gene, CDR1 is KGHSH and CDR2 is LQKENI. The CDR3 nucleotides are TGTGCCAGCTTAAGACTCGGTACAAGACAGGGCTCCTACGAGCAGTACTTC. This translates into CASLRLGTRQGSYEQYF.

The chain couples TRBV25-1 to TRBJ2-3; maybe TRBD1 (6 bases). CDR1 and CDR2 from the germline V gene are MGHDK and SYGVNS. V was trimmed by 2 bases and J by 2 bases, leaving 14 bases between them. CDR3 length equals 16 residues. CDR3 loop: CASSERGRGDTDTQYF. The DNA of the CDR3 is TGTGCCAGCAGTGAAAGGGGCAGGGGTGACACAGATACGCAGTATTTT.

This chain uses TRBV5-6 with TRBJ1-2; no clear D gene. The germline gives CDR1 SGHDT, CDR2 YYEEEE. Trimming cost V 0 bases and J 5 bases, with 11 bases left between them. CDR3 size: 14 residues. The CDR3 region is CASSLGGRVYGYTF. CDR3 bases: TGTGCCAGCAGCTTGGGAGGGAGGGTATATGGCTACACCTTC.

The gene calls are TRBV6-5 and TRBJ2-7, with D perhaps TRBD1 (7 bases). V was shortened by 7 bases and J by 2 bases, with 18 bases between the two germline ends. The CDR3 has 15 amino acids. CDR1 is MNHEY and CDR2 is SVGAGI in the germline V gene. The CDR3 loop is CASTRAGQTPYEQYF. CDR3 in DNA: TGTGCCAGCACCCGTGCGGGACAGACACCCTACGAGCAGTACTTC.

The gene calls are TRBV5-1 and TRBJ1-1; weak D call: TRBD1 (5 bases). CDR3 length: 14 amino acids. Germline V lookup: CDR1 SGHRS, CDR2 YFSETQ. The V and J ends lost 4 bases and 1 base respectively, with 11 bases between them. CDR3 region: CASSRGTQNTEAFF. The CDR3 DNA is TGCGCCAGCAGCCGGGGGACCCAGAACACTGAAGCTTTCTTT.

The chain has TRBV19 and TRBJ2-6; weak D call: TRBD1 (6 bases). The CDR3 is 17 residues long. CDR1 is LNHDA, CDR2 SQIVND, per germline (reference sequence). Trimming removed 3 bases at V and 3 bases at J, with 15 bases between. The CDR3: CASSMAGGAYGANVLTF. Written as DNA, the CDR3 is TGTGCCAGTAGTATGGCTGGGGGCGCTTATGGGGCCAACGTCCTGACTTTC.

The V gene is TRBV18, the J gene TRBJ1-2, with D uncertain. The CDR3 has 16 residues. CDR1 is KGHSH, CDR2 LQKENI, per germline. V gave up 2 bases and J gave up 0 bases, with 13 bases separating them. As DNA, the CDR3 is TGTGCCAGCTCACCAATGGCGGCCCCTCCTAACTATGGCTACACCTTC. Residues: CASSPMAAPPNYGYTF.

This sequence joins TRBV19 and TRBJ1-2, with TRBD1 as a possible D gene (5 bases). Deletions cut 7 bases from V and 5 bases from J, with 14 bases between. Germline lookup yields CDR1 LNHDA and CDR2 SQIVND (reference sequence). The length of the CDR3 is 13 residues. In DNA form, the CDR3 reads TGTGCCAGTAAACCGGCGGGGCCATATGGCTACACCTTC. Encoded protein: CASKPAGPYGYTF.

The chain carries TRBV19 and TRBJ2-6; D may be TRBD1 (5 bases). Germline V lookup: CDR1 LNHDA, CDR2 SQIVND (reference sequence). The CDR3 extends over 15 amino acids. V shed 5 bases and J shed 2 bases, with 10 bases lying between them. CDR3 sequence reads: CASSSREAGANVLTF. The CDR3 DNA is TGTGCCAGTAGTTCCAGGGAAGCTGGGGCCAACGTCCTGACTTTC.

The V and J genes are TRBV20-1 and TRBJ1-6, with unresolved D. V shed 6 bases and J shed 7 bases, with 10 bases lying between them. The CDR3 loop spans 12 amino acids. Germline values: CDR1 DFQATT, CDR2 SNEGSKA (reference sequence). The CDR3 region is CSASRSNSPLHF. Written as DNA, the CDR3 is TGCAGTGCCAGTAGGTCGAATTCACCCCTCCACTTT.

The V and J genes are TRBV10-3 and TRBJ2-7; 7 nucleotides line up with TRBD1. The CDR3 runs 14 residues. With 5 bases clipped from V and 4 bases from J, the junction kept 8 bases outside the gene matches. Germline CDR1 and CDR2: ENHRY and SYGVKD. This chain's CDR3 is CAISTGTAGYEQYF. In DNA form, the CDR3 reads TGTGCCATCAGTACCGGGACAGCTGGTTACGAGCAGTACTTC.

The chain couples TRBV9 to TRBJ2-3; 8 bases are shared with TRBD1. The CDR3 loop spans 15 amino acids. Unmatched junction bases numbered 5, after V lost 0 bases and J lost 5 bases. Germline CDR1 and CDR2: SGDLS and YYNGEE. CDR3 in DNA: TGTGCCAGCAGCGTAGTCGGACAGGGTAAAGATACGCAGTATTTT. It is translated as CASSVVGQGKDTQYF. The variable domain in full, with the rest retrieved from reference TRBV9 and TRBJ2-3, is DSGVTQTPKHLITATGQRVTLRCSPRSGDLSVYWYQQSLDQGLQFLIQYYNGEERAKGNILERFSAQQFPDLHSELNLSSLELGDSALYFCASSVVGQGKDTQYFGPGTRLTVL.

The rearrangement joins TRBV18 to TRBJ2-3, with D perhaps TRBD1 (5 bases). Germline loops: CDR1 KGHSH, CDR2 LQKENI. Trimming pared 1 base from V and 0 bases from J, leaving 8 bases between. The CDR3 has 15 residues. This CDR3 is CASSPLAGSTDTQYF. DNA for the CDR3: TGTGCCAGCTCACCACTCGCAGGGAGCACAGATACGCAGTATTTT.

The rearrangement joins TRBV10-3 to TRBJ1-2; 8 positions match TRBD1. The CDR3 sequence is 13 residues long. Per the germline V gene, CDR1 is ENHRY and CDR2 is SYGVKD. Germline trimming cut 3 bases from V and 7 bases from J; bases unmatched to any gene: 4. The CDR3 nucleotides are TGTGCCATCAGTGACCAGGGGGCAGGTGGCTACACCTTC. It yields the protein CAISDQGAGGYTF.